The clone carrying this T cell receptor beta chain has only a few counts. Its antigen remains unknown. CDR1 LGHNA and CDR2 YSLEER come from the germline V gene. This CDR3 is 18 amino acids long. V shed 4 bases, J shed 1 base, and the junction held 11 bases outside the gene matches. The data derive from a study of CD8 T cells in ankylosing spondylitis. Study results and limitations: Roughly eight highly homologous variants formed a TCR beta motif that appeared characteristic of ankylosing spondylitis blood. Clones that were linked to disease were CD8+ and were relatively rare in peripheral blood.

The authors made TCR beta libraries by quantitative 5'-RACE with molecular barcodes. TCRdb processed the 5' RACE reads anew with MiXCR; each CDR3 protein has one entry. This sample has about 130,000 distinct CDR3 sequences, with approximately 9.9% found just once. The specimen was blood, either unsorted or a sorted T cell fraction (not recorded which). This chain links TRBV4-3 with TRBJ2-1, with 9 bases aligning to TRBD2. This TCR was sampled from a male donor with ankylosing spondylitis or in good health (not recorded which). The CDR3 region has the DNA TGCGCCAGCAGCCGCCTTGCCGGCGCGGGAGGGTCCTACAATGAGCAGTTCTTC. It specifies CASSRLAGAGGSYNEQFF.